The 25 T cell receptor beta chains in this list originate from one sample, sequenced in a study of blood T cells in healthy people across ages. Sample-barcoded 5' priming and a J-beta primer mix drove a second PCR of about 7 to 12 cycles. TCRdb recomputed calls from the 5' RACE reads with MiXCR, one row per CDR3 protein. The sample records hundreds of thousands of distinct CDR3 sequences, over 20% being singletons. Sequenced input: blood. The receptors originated from a man between 65 and 79 years old in good health.

This clonotype was seen repeatedly, ten times or more. The V gene is TRBV20-1, the J gene TRBJ2-5; a weak D match, TRBD2 (6 bases). V lost 2 bases to trimming and J lost 0 bases, with 7 bases between them. Per germline, CDR1 DFQATT and CDR2 SNEGSKA (reference sequence). CDR3 length: 13 residues. CDR3 coding DNA: TGCAGTGCTAGACGGGGGAACCAAGAGACCCAGTACTTC. This encodes CSARRGNQETQYF.

The chain uses TRBV3-1 and TRBJ2-3; TRBD1 or TRBD2 may be the D gene (5 bases each). Trimming cost V 2 bases and J 1 base, with 13 bases left between them. The CDR3 length is 16 residues. Per germline, CDR1 LGHDT and CDR2 YNNKEL (reference sequence). The CDR3 DNA reads TGTGCCAGCAGCCAAATTGGGGGATCAGGCACAGATACGCAGTATTTT. It is translated as CASSQIGGSGTDTQYF.

The chain couples TRBV20-1 to TRBJ1-1; weak D call: TRBD1 (5 bases). The CDR3 spans 13 residues. CDR1 and CDR2 from the germline V gene are DFQATT and SNEGSKA (reference sequence). The V end was cut by 0 bases, the J end by 5 bases, with 10 bases between. CDR3 sequence reads: CSAREGHWTEAFF. DNA for the CDR3: TGCAGTGCTAGAGAGGGGCACTGGACTGAAGCTTTCTTT.

This chain links TRBV14 with TRBJ2-5; D possibly corresponds to TRBD2 (5 bases). The V and J ends lost 1 base and 2 bases respectively, with 8 bases between them. The CDR3 extends over 14 amino acids. Germline CDR1 is SGHDN and CDR2 is FVKESK. This CDR3 reads CASSQVTGQETQYF. The CDR3 DNA follows: TGTGCCAGCAGCCAAGTGACGGGGCAAGAGACCCAGTACTTC.

The rearrangement links TRBV20-1 to TRBJ1-1; a possible D gene is TRBD1 (6 bases). The V and J ends lost 8 bases and 0 bases respectively, with 13 bases between them. The CDR3 spans 13 residues. The germline V gene has CDR1 DFQATT and CDR2 SNEGSKA (reference sequence). CDR3 loop: CSNTGRLNTEAFF. The CDR3, as DNA: TGCAGTAATACAGGGAGATTGAACACTGAAGCTTTCTTT.

This clonotype was detected a few times. V and J are TRBV5-6 and TRBJ1-6; 9 nucleotides agree with TRBD1. CDR1 and CDR2 (germline): SGHDT, YYEEEE. V trimming: 6 bases; J trimming: 10 bases; junction bases outside the gene matches: 11. The CDR3 totals 15 residues. DNA for the CDR3: TGTGCCAGCAACCCACAGGGACAGGGAAGATCACCCCTCCACTTT. Its protein product is CASNPQGQGRSPLHF. Drawing the rest from reference TRBV5-6 and TRBJ1-6, the complete variable domain is DAGVTQSPTHLIKTRGQQVTLRCSPKSGHDTVSWYQQALGQGPQFIFQYYEEEERQRGNFPDRFSGHQFPNYSSELNVNALLLGDSALYLCASNPQGQGRSPLHFGNGTRLTVT.

V gene TRBV3-1 combines with J gene TRBJ2-5; D gene uncertain. Trimming shortened V by 3 bases and J by 5 bases, and 10 bases separated the two germline ends. This CDR3 region has 13 residues. Germline V gives CDR1 LGHDT, CDR2 YNNKEL (reference sequence). The chain's CDR3 is CASSQARLETQYF. CDR3 DNA: TGTGCCAGCAGCCAGGCTAGGCTGGAGACCCAGTACTTC.

This clonotype has at least ten counts. J is TRBJ2-7 and V is TRBV29-1, with 10 bases that match TRBD2. Germline-derived CDR1 and CDR2 are SQVTM and ANQGSEA. The CDR3 extends over 13 amino acids. J lost 6 bases, V lost 4 bases, and 6 bases had no gene match. The CDR3 loop reads CSVVLAGVREQYF. CDR3 nucleotide sequence: TGCAGCGTTGTCCTAGCGGGAGTGCGCGAGCAGTACTTC.

The genes are TRBV27 and TRBJ2-6; a possible D gene is TRBD1 (6 bases). The CDR3 spans 16 residues. V lost 3 bases and J 3 bases, leaving 12 bases between the germline ends. Looked up from germline, CDR1 is MNHEY and CDR2 is SMNVEV (reference sequence). The CDR3, as DNA: TGTGCCAGCAGTTTTATTCAGGGGAGTGGGGCCAACGTCCTGACTTTC. Its protein product is CASSFIQGSGANVLTF.

Details on this clonotype: The junction departs from the called germline gene at one end, perhaps through a read error. The chain links TRBV7-9 to TRBJ1-2; TRBD1 matches 9 bases. The germline CDR1 and CDR2 sequences are SEHNR and FQNEAQ (reference sequence). The CDR3 is 14 amino acids. Here the CDR3 DNA reads TGTGCTAGCACCCCGACAGGGGGAGCCTATGGCTACACCTTC. This translates into CASTPTGGAYGYTF.

The chain links TRBV18 to TRBJ2-5; D possibly corresponds to TRBD2 (6 bases). V dropped 2 bases and J dropped 3 bases, with 13 bases sitting between them. CDR3 length: 15 amino acids. Germline CDR1 reads KGHSH; CDR2 reads LQKENI. This chain's CDR3 is CASSPSACGKETQYF. CDR3 sequence (DNA): TGTGCCAGCTCACCATCGGCTTGCGGGAAAGAGACCCAGTACTTC.

This clonotype was counted between two and nine times. V is TRBV27 and J is TRBJ2-7; 7 bases are a match to TRBD1. V was pared by 5 bases and J by 0 bases, with 7 bases of the junction left unmatched. Germline V gene lookup returns CDR1 MNHEY and CDR2 SMNVEV (reference sequence). The CDR3 totals 15 residues. The CDR3 nucleotides are TGTGCCAGCAGTGGCCGGGACAGAAGCTCCTACGAGCAGTACTTC. It is translated as CASSGRDRSSYEQYF.

This clonotype showed up just a few times. The chain carries TRBV7-8 and TRBJ2-5; D is perhaps TRBD2 (6 bases). V lost 3 bases, J lost 3 bases, and 29 bases lay in between. CDR3 length equals 20 residues. CDR1 SGHVS and CDR2 FQNEAQ come from the germline V gene. The CDR3 DNA is TGTGCCAGCAGCTTGGCGTCCGGGGAGGCCCTAGCGTACCGTAAAGAGACCCAGTACTTC. As protein: CASSLASGEALAYRKETQYF.

The rearrangement links TRBV7-8 to TRBJ2-2; 11 nucleotides line up with TRBD2. CDR1 and CDR2 (germline): SGHVS, FQNEAQ. V lost 7 bases to trimming and J lost 1 base; unmatched junction nucleotides: 5. The CDR3 contains 16 residues. Written as DNA, the CDR3 is TGTGCCAGCAACAAACTAGCGGGAGAGAACACCGGGGAGCTGTTTTTT. The encoded protein is CASNKLAGENTGELFF.

V usage is TRBV3-1 and J usage is TRBJ2-2; 12 positions match TRBD2. The CDR3 has 16 residues. V shed 6 bases, J shed 1 base, and the junction held 3 bases outside the gene matches. Germline CDR1 LGHDT, CDR2 YNNKEL (reference sequence). The CDR3 DNA sequence: TGTGCCAGCAGGTCACTAGCGGGAGGGAACACCGGGGAGCTGTTTTTT. Its translation is CASRSLAGGNTGELFF.

A remark on this clonotype: At one boundary the junction diverges from the germline segment, which might be a read error. V usage is TRBV9 and J usage is TRBJ1-2, with D tentatively TRBD1 (5 bases). The CDR3 loop spans 11 amino acids. Germline V gives CDR1 SGDLS, CDR2 YYNGEE. Written as DNA, the CDR3 is TGTGCCAGCAGTGCTAACGGGGCGCTGGCTTTC. Amino acids: CASSANGALAF. The full variable domain, completed using reference TRBV9 and TRBJ1-2, is DSGVTQTPKHLITATGQRVTLRCSPRSGDLSVYWYQQSLDQGLQFLIQYYNGEERAKGNILERFSAQQFPDLHSELNLSSLELGDSALYFCASSANGALAFGSGTRLTVV.

V usage is TRBV11-2 and J usage is TRBJ2-1, with 7 bases matching TRBD2. Trimming at V came to 4 bases and at J to 3 bases, leaving 6 bases not matched to a gene. From germline, CDR1 is SGHAT and CDR2 FQNNGV. The CDR3 contains 15 residues. CDR3 loop: CASSSSRDYYNEQFF. In DNA, the CDR3 is TGTGCCAGCAGCTCCAGCCGGGACTACTACAATGAGCAGTTCTTC.

This clonotype was seen more than once but under ten times. The V call is TRBV7-2, the J call TRBJ2-4; D is perhaps TRBD1 or TRBD2 (5 bases each). The germline gives CDR1 SGHTA, CDR2 FQGNSA. Trimming took off 6 bases at V and 7 bases at J, with 13 bases between the two ends. CDR3 size: 13 residues. Here the CDR3 DNA reads TGTGCCAGCAGTTACGGGACCGGGAACATTCAGTACTTC. Protein sequence: CASSYGTGNIQYF.

This clonotype appeared a few times. The chain is built from TRBV14 and TRBJ2-7; D is undetermined. Trimming stripped 0 bases from V and 9 bases from J, with 9 bases between. Germline V lookup: CDR1 SGHDN, CDR2 FVKESK. CDR3 length: 12 residues. In DNA, the CDR3 is TGTGCCAGCAGCCAAGAGTTAGCACGGCAGTACTTC. This codes for CASSQELARQYF.

This clonotype was counted between two and nine times. The genes are TRBV10-3 and TRBJ2-5; the D call may be TRBD1 or TRBD2 (5 bases each). The DNA end lines up better with TRBJ2-1; the J call may be wrong. The CDR3 consists of 12 residues. Germline-derived CDR1 and CDR2 are ENHRY and SYGVKD. In DNA form, the CDR3 reads TGTGCCATCAGTGATGGGGACCGTGAGCAGTTCTTC. Its protein is CAISDGDREQFF.

The chain links TRBV19 to TRBJ2-6; D gene unclear. Germline CDR1 and CDR2: LNHDA and SQIVND (reference sequence). The CDR3 totals 14 residues. The V end lost 10 bases, the J end lost 2 bases, and 12 bases lay between the germline ends. The CDR3 reads CAKEWEAGANVLTF. CDR3 sequence (DNA): TGTGCCAAAGAATGGGAAGCTGGGGCCAACGTCCTGACTTTC.

This clonotype was counted ten times or more. The rearrangement links TRBV2 to TRBJ2-2; 9 nucleotides agree with TRBD2. From germline, CDR1 is SNHLY and CDR2 FYNNEI. The CDR3 is 15 amino acids. V lost 4 bases and J lost 4; bases outside the gene matches: 4. CDR3 residues: CASSALAGSTGELFF. The CDR3 DNA reads TGTGCCAGCAGTGCCCTAGCGGGAAGCACCGGGGAGCTGTTTTTT.

As concerns this clonotype: A read error is likely, as this CDR3 ends without the conserved phenylalanine or tryptophan. The chain recombines TRBV7-2 with TRBJ2-5; perhaps D is TRBD1 or TRBD2 (5 bases each). The CDR3 loop spans 14 amino acids. Trimming shortened V by 1 base and J by 7 bases, and 13 bases separated the two germline ends. CDR1 SGHTA and CDR2 FQGNSA come from the germline V gene. This CDR3 reads CASSLDLGTGTQYS. The CDR3 coding sequence is TGTGCCAGCAGCTTAGACTTGGGGACGGGGACCCAGTACTCC.

The J gene is TRBJ1-6, the V gene TRBV20-1, with D possibly TRBD1 on 5 matching bases. This CDR3 is built from 12 residues. V lost 3 bases, J lost 11 bases, and 11 bases lay in between. Per the germline V gene, CDR1 is DFQATT and CDR2 is SNEGSKA (reference sequence). The chain's CDR3 is CSARSRATPLHF. DNA for the CDR3: TGCAGTGCTAGGTCCAGGGCTACACCCCTCCACTTT.

The chain links TRBV28 to TRBJ2-5; D is unclear. Matching the DNA end better, TRBJ2-1 makes the J call doubtful. This CDR3 is 13 amino acids long. CDR1 MDHEN and CDR2 SYDVKM come from the germline V gene. DNA of the CDR3: TGTGCCAGCAACCCCGATGTTTACAATGAGCAGTTCTTC. It yields the protein CASNPDVYNEQFF.